A single sample gave rise to the 19 T cell receptor beta chains below, sequenced in a study of blood T cell repertoires in COVID-19. The method was immunoSEQ multiplex PCR; TCRdb's version includes in-frame clones alone and lacks a portion of them. The sample holds approximately 450,000 clones, about 89% seen once. Sequencing used peripheral blood. These receptor sequences come from a woman aged 25 to 39 with acute or convalescent COVID-19.

V gene TRBV27 combines with J gene TRBJ2-7; D is possibly TRBD1 (6 bases). Germline lookup yields CDR1 MNHEY and CDR2 SMNVEV (reference sequence). This CDR3 region has 14 residues. V gave up 4 bases and J gave up 0 bases, with 10 bases separating them. Here the CDR3 reads CASSYRTDSYEQYF. The CDR3 nucleotides are TGTGCCAGCAGTTACAGGACAGACTCCTACGAGCAGTACTTC.

J is TRBJ2-5 and V is TRBV30; 8 bases align to TRBD2. V lost 3 bases, J lost 3 bases, and 15 bases stayed unmatched. The CDR3 extends over 17 amino acids. The V gene's germline CDR1 is GTSNPN and CDR2 SVGIG (reference sequence). This CDR3 is CAWSPGASGYLKETQYF. The CDR3 nucleotides are TGTGCCTGGAGCCCGGGGGCTAGCGGGTACCTAAAAGAGACCCAGTACTTC.

V usage is TRBV5-1 and J usage is TRBJ1-1; D remains ambiguous. Trimming removed 4 bases at V and 1 base at J, with 17 bases between. The germline V gene has CDR1 SGHRS and CDR2 YFSETQ. The CDR3 contains 16 residues. This chain's CDR3 is CASSPHLGAGNTEAFF. CDR3 nucleotide sequence: TGCGCCAGCAGCCCGCACCTGGGAGCAGGGAACACTGAAGCTTTCTTT.

Details on this clone: The DNA is omitted, as the CDR3 cannot be located on it reliably, and the CDR3 follows TCRdb's listing. V gene TRBV19 combines with J gene TRBJ2-5; no check of the table's D call, TRBD2, against the DNA was made. The CDR3 has 14 amino acids, counting both end residues. Germline values: CDR1 LNHDA, CDR2 SQIVND (reference sequence). CDR3 loop: CASTSGSYQETQYF.

The chain recombines TRBV27 with TRBJ2-7, with a tentative D call TRBD2 (6 bases). V was pared by 2 bases and J by 4 bases, with 21 bases between. In germline, CDR1 is MNHEY, CDR2 SMNVEV (reference sequence). There are 17 residues in the CDR3. The CDR3 DNA is TGTGCCAGCAGTTTAACTCCCTTCGGGGGTAACCTGTACGAGCAGTACTTC. Protein sequence: CASSLTPFGGNLYEQYF.

The chain carries TRBV25-1 and TRBJ1-4, with a tentative D call TRBD1 (6 bases). The germline gives CDR1 MGHDK, CDR2 SYGVNS. V lost 4 bases and J lost 8, with 20 bases in between. The CDR3 is made up of 16 amino acids. CDR3 sequence reads: CASSAWENRVPEKLFF. The CDR3 DNA reads as TGTGCCAGCAGTGCGTGGGAGAACAGGGTTCCCGAAAAACTGTTTTTT.

CDR3 sequence reads: CASSPISLRAGTPGNTIYF. The CDR3 DNA reads TGTGCCAGCAGTCCCATATCTCTGCGGGCGGGGACCCCTGGAAACACCATATATTTT. The chain has TRBV6-6 and TRBJ1-3, with D tentatively TRBD1 (5 bases). Between the trimmed V and J ends, which lost 5 bases and 2 bases, there was a span of 25 bases. The CDR3 is 19 amino acids. Germline V CDR1 and CDR2: MNHNY, SVGAGI (reference sequence).

The chain is built from TRBV19 and TRBJ1-2; 7 bases match TRBD1. This CDR3 spans 14 amino acids. Per germline, CDR1 LNHDA and CDR2 SQIVND (reference sequence). V lost 4 bases, J lost 3 bases, and 5 bases stayed unmatched. This CDR3 reads CASSTGGIHYGYTF. The CDR3 DNA sequence: TGTGCCAGTAGTACAGGGGGGATTCACTATGGCTACACCTTC.

This sequence joins TRBV7-3 and TRBJ2-1; TRBD2 matches 9 bases. The CDR3 extends over 19 amino acids. Germline V gene data show CDR1 as SGHTA and CDR2 as FQGTGA. Trimming at V came to 2 bases and at J to 6 bases, leaving 17 bases not matched to a gene. CDR3 residues: CASSLGARGLALIGNEQFF. The CDR3 DNA reads as TGTGCCAGCAGCTTAGGTGCTCGGGGACTAGCCTTGATTGGCAATGAGCAGTTCTTC. Full variable domain (missing parts from reference TRBV7-3 and TRBJ2-1): GAGVSQTPSNKVTEKGKYVELRCDPISGHTALYWYRQSLGQGPEFLIYFQGTGAADDSGLPNDRFFAVRPEGSVSTLKIQRTERGDSAVYLCASSLGARGLALIGNEQFFGPGTRLTVL.

The chain is built from TRBV18 and TRBJ2-7; TRBD1 aligns across 7 bases. The germline gives CDR1 KGHSH, CDR2 LQKENI. V dropped 4 bases and J dropped 2; count of bases not matched to a gene: 5. The CDR3 consists of 14 residues. CDR3 DNA sequence: TGTGCCAGCTCACTTACCGGGACAGCCTACGAGCAGTACTTC. It encodes CASSLTGTAYEQYF. Based on the CDR3 plus reference TRBV18 and TRBJ2-7, the full variable domain is NAGVMQNPRHLVRRRGQEARLRCSPMKGHSHVYWYRQLPEEGLKFMVYLQKENIIDESGMPKERFSAEFPKEGPSILRIQQVVRGDSAAYFCASSLTGTAYEQYFGPGTRLTVT.

The chain links TRBV4-1 to TRBJ1-1; D is unresolved. This CDR3 contains 13 residues. V was pared by 1 base and J by 7 bases, with 10 bases between. The germline V gene has CDR1 MGHRA and CDR2 YSYEKL. Here the CDR3 reads CASSQAARVEAFF. DNA for the CDR3: TGCGCCAGCAGCCAAGCAGCTCGGGTTGAAGCTTTCTTT.

The chain has TRBV5-1 and TRBJ2-3; 12 nucleotides align to TRBD2. With V trimmed by 4 bases and J by 5 bases, 5 bases remained unmatched. This CDR3 spans 15 amino acids. The germline V gene has CDR1 SGHRS and CDR2 YFSETQ. DNA for the CDR3: TGCGCCAGCAGCAAAGGACTAGCGGGGCAAGATACGCAGTATTTT. Translation: CASSKGLAGQDTQYF.

The chain uses TRBV10-2 and TRBJ1-2, with D tentatively TRBD1 (5 bases). V lost 6 bases, J lost 5 bases, and 19 bases lay in between. From germline, CDR1 is WSHSY and CDR2 SAAADI. CDR3 size: 15 residues. This CDR3 reads CASRVTGGATYGYTF. CDR3 sequence (DNA): TGCGCCAGCAGAGTAACCGGGGGTGCAACTTATGGCTACACCTTC.

Written as DNA, the CDR3 is TGTGCCAGCAGTCCCCTCGATGGAGGGGCCCTCGTCTCCTACAATGAGCAGTTCTTC. It specifies CASSPLDGGALVSYNEQFF. The chain is built from TRBV6-6 and TRBJ2-1; a weak D match, TRBD2 (6 bases). The V gene's germline CDR1 is MNHNY and CDR2 SVGAGI (reference sequence). V was cut by 5 bases and J by 0 bases, with 23 bases left in between. The CDR3 is 19 residues long.

The chain recombines TRBV7-7 with TRBJ2-7, with TRBD1 matching 12 bases. Germline V CDR1 and CDR2: SSHAT, FNYEAQ (reference sequence). There are 15 residues in the CDR3. V was clipped by 3 bases and J by 7 bases; unmatched bases: 7. The CDR3 DNA reads as TGTGCCAGCAGCTTCGGGACAGGGGGCAAAGAGGAGCAGTACTTC. Amino acid sequence: CASSFGTGGKEEQYF.

This clone showed up just once. The sample carries other DNA sequences with the same CDR3. V is TRBV4-1 and J is TRBJ2-7, with 8 bases identical to TRBD1. V lost 4 bases to trimming and J lost 2 bases; unmatched junction nucleotides: 4. Per germline, CDR1 MGHRA and CDR2 YSYEKL. The CDR3 has 14 residues. CDR3 sequence: CASSRGTGAYEQYF. The CDR3 bases are TGCGCCAGCAGCCGCGGGACAGGTGCCTACGAGCAGTACTTC.

The rearrangement links TRBV5-4 to TRBJ2-1; a weak D match, TRBD1 (6 bases). In germline, CDR1 is SGHNT, CDR2 YYREEE (reference sequence). V lost 0 bases, J lost 2 bases, and 9 bases lay in between. CDR3 length: 15 amino acids. The CDR3 region is CASSLGGPAYNEQFF. The CDR3 region has the DNA TGTGCCAGCAGCTTGGGGGGGCCTGCCTACAATGAGCAGTTCTTC.

The count of this clone is one. The chain has TRBV7-3 and TRBJ1-1; 9 bases line up with TRBD1. CDR3 length equals 16 residues. J gave up 5 bases and V 5 bases, and 12 bases lay outside the gene matches. Germline V CDR1 and CDR2: SGHTA, FQGTGA. The CDR3 DNA reads as TGTGCCAGCAGCCCGAACACAGGGGGCGAAGGTACTGAAGCTTTCTTT. Translation: CASSPNTGGEGTEAFF. Supplemented by reference TRBV7-3 and TRBJ1-1, the full variable domain reads GAGVSQTPSNKVTEKGKYVELRCDPISGHTALYWYRQSLGQGPEFLIYFQGTGAADDSGLPNDRFFAVRPEGSVSTLKIQRTERGDSAVYLCASSPNTGGEGTEAFFGQGTRLTVV.

The V gene is TRBV2, the J gene TRBJ1-1; possibly TRBD1 for D (5 bases). The CDR3 sequence is 18 residues long. Germline lookup yields CDR1 SNHLY and CDR2 FYNNEI. The V end lost 4 bases, the J end lost 0 bases, and 21 bases lay between the germline ends. CDR3: CASSGDGQGLKLNTEAFF. As DNA, the CDR3 is TGTGCCAGCAGTGGGGATGGGCAGGGCCTTAAATTGAACACTGAAGCTTTCTTT.